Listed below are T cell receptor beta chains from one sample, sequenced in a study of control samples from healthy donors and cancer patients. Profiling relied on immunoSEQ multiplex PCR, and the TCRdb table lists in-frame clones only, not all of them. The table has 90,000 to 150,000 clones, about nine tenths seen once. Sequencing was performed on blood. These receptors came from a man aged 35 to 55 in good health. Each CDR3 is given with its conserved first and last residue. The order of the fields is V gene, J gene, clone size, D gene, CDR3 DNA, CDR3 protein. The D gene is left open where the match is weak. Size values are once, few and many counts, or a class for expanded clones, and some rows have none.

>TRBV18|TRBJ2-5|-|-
TGTGCCAGCTCACCCGGACAGTGGTTAGGGGAGACCCAGTACTTC
CASSPGQWLGETQYF
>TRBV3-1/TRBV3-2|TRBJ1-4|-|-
TGTGCCAGCGGGGGGGGGTATGCTGCTAATGAAAAACTGTTTTTT
CASGGGYAANEKLFF
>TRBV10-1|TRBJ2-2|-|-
TGCGCCAGCAGGGGGTCTTGGGGAGGCACCGGGGAGCTGTTTTTT
CASRGSWGGTGELFF
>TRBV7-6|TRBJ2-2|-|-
TGTGCCAGCAGCATTAACGTGGGGGTCGGGACCGGGGAGCTGTTTTTT
CASSINVGVGTGELFF
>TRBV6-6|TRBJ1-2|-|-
TGTGCCAGCAGTCGATTGAAAGGGGAGGCCTATGGCTACACCTTC
CASSRLKGEAYGYTF
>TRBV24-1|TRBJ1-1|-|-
TGTGCCACCAGTGAGGGTACAGGGTCAGCTTTCTTT
CATSEGTGSAFF
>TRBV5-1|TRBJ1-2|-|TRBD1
TGCGCCAGCAGCTTTGGACAGGGGCCCGGTTATGGCTACACCTTC
CASSFGQGPGYGYTF
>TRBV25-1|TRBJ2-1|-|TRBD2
TGTGCCAGCAGTGAATCGGGGAGCGGGGGGGAGTATGAGCAGTTCTTC
CASSESGSGGEYEQFF
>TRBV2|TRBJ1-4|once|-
TGTGCCAGCATGTCGGGGGGGAATAATGAAAAACTGTTTTTT
CASMSGGNNEKLFF
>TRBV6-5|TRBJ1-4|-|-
TGTGCCAGCCGGGGGCAGGGGAATGAAAAACTGTTTTTT
CASRGQGNEKLFF
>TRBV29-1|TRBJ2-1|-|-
TGCAGCGTTGCCCAGAAGAATGAGCAGTTCTTC
CSVAQKNEQFF
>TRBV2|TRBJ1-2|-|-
TGTGCCAGCAGGCCGACCCGGTCCCTGGGGGCATTTGGCTACACCTTC
CASRPTRSLGAFGYTF
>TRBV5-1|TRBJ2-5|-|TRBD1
TGCGCCAGCAGCTTGGGACAGGGGGCGGGAGAGACCCAGTACTTC
CASSLGQGAGETQYF
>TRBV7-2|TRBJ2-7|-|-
TGTGCCAGCAGCGGATCCGGGACGGCCTCCTACGAGCAGTACTTC
CASSGSGTASYEQYF
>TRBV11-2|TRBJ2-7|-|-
TGTGCCAGCAGCTTAGAGGGGGGACCCTACGAGCAGTACTTC
CASSLEGGPYEQYF
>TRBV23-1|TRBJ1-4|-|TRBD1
TGCGCCAGCAGTCATCATCAGGGGGAGGGTAATGAAAAACTGTTTTTT
CASSHHQGEGNEKLFF
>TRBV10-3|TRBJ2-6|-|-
TGTGCCACCAGATACGGCTCTGGGGCCAACGTCCTGACTTTC
CATRYGSGANVLTF
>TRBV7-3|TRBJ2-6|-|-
TGTGCCAGCAGCTTAGGGGCCAACGTCCTGACTTTC
CASSLGANVLTF
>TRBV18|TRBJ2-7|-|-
TGTGCCAGCTCACCACCAACCAGATCCTACGAGCAGTACTTC
CASSPPTRSYEQYF
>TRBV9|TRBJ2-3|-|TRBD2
TGTGCCAGCAGCTTTGGACTAGCGGGGATCGCAGATACGCAGTATTTT
CASSFGLAGIADTQYF
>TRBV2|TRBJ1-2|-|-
TGTGCCAGCAGACAAAGGGGCGCTAACTATGGCTACACCTTC
CASRQRGANYGYTF
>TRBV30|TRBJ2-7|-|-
TGTGCCTGGAGTGAAGGATTGACATTAGGCGAGCAGTACTTC
CAWSEGLTLGEQYF
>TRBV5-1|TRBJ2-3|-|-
TGCGCCAGCAGCCTGCTTCAGGGTAGCACAGATACGCAGTATTTT
CASSLLQGSTDTQYF
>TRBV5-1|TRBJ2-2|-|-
TGCGCCAGCAGCTTGGCCACCGGGGAGCTGTTTTTT
CASSLATGELFF
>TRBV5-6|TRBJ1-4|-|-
TGTGCCAGCAGCTTGGTTGCAACTAATGAAAAACTGTTTTTT
CASSLVATNEKLFF
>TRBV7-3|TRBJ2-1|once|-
TGTGCCAGCAGTGAACAGGGCGATGAGCAGTTCTTC
CASSEQGDEQFF
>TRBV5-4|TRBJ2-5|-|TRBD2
TGTGCCAGCAGCGCCAGACTAGCGGGGAAAGAGACCCAGTACTTC
CASSARLAGKETQYF
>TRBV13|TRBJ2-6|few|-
TGTGCCAGCAGCTTTTTCCCTGTTCGGGCCAACGTCCTGACTTTC
CASSFFPVRANVLTF
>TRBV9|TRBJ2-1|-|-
TGTGCCAGCCCCCGGCGAACCCGGCCATACAATGAGCAGTTCTTC
CASPRRTRPYNEQFF
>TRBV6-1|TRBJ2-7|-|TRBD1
TGTGCCAGCAGTGATCCCTGGGGGGACAGGGGGCCAAGAATTTACGAGCAGTACTTC
CASSDPWGDRGPRIYEQYF
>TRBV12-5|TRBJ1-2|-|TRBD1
TGTGCTAGTGGTTTCCTCTCGACAGGGGCGAGGGGCTACACCTTC
CASGFLSTGARGYTF